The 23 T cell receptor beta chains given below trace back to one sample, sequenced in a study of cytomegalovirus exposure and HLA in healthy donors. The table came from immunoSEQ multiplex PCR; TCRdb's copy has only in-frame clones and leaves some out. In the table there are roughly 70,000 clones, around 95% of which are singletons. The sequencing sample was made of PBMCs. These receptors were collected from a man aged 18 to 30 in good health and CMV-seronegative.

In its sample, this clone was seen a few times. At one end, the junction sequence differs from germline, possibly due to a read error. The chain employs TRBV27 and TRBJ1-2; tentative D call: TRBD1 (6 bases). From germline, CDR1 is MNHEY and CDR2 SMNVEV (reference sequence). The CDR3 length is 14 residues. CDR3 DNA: TGTGCCAGCACTTCTCTCCCGGGACACGCCGAGCTTTTTTTC. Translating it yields CASTSLPGHAELFF.

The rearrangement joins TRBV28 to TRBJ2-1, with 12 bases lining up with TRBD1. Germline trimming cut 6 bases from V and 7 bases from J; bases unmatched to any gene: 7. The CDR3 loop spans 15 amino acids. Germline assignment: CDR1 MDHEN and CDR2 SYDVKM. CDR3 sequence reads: CASSSPGQGANEQFF. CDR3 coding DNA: TGTGCCAGCAGCTCTCCGGGACAGGGGGCGAATGAGCAGTTCTTC.

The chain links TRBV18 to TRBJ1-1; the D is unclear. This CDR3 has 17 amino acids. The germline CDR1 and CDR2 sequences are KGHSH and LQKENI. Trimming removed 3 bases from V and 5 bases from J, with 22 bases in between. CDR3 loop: CASSPGSGIGVGTEAFF. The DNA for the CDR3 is TGTGCCAGCTCACCCGGGTCCGGGATCGGGGTAGGGACTGAAGCTTTCTTT.

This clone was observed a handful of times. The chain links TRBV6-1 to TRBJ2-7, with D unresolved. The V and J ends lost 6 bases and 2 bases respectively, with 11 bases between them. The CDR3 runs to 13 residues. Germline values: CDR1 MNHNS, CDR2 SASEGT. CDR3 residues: CASSLSITYEQYF. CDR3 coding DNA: TGTGCCAGCAGCCTCAGTATTACCTACGAGCAGTACTTC.

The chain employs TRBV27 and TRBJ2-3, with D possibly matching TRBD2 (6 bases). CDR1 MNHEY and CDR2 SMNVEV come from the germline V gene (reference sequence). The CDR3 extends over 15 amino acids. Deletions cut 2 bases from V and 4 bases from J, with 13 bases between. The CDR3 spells CASSLRGFGADTQYF. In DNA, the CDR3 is TGTGCCAGCAGTTTACGGGGGTTTGGGGCAGATACGCAGTATTTT.

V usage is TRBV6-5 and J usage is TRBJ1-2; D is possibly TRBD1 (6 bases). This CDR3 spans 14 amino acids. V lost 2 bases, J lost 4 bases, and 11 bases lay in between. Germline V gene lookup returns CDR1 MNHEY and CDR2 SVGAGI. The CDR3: CASSYTDRPYGYTF. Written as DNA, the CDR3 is TGTGCCAGCAGTTACACGGACAGACCCTATGGCTACACCTTC.

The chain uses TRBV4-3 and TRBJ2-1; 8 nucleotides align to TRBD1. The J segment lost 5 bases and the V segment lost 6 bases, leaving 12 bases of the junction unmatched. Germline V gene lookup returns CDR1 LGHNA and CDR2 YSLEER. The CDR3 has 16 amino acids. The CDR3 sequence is CASSQTRDRYDNEQFF. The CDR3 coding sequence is TGCGCCAGCAGTCAGACGCGGGACAGGTATGACAATGAGCAGTTCTTC.

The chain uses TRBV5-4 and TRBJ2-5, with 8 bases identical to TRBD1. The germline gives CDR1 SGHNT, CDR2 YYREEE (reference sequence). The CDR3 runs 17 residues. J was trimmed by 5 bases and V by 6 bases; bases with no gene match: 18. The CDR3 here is CASTHGSTSGGWETQYF. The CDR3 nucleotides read TGTGCCAGCACCCACGGAAGTACGTCAGGGGGCTGGGAGACCCAGTACTTC. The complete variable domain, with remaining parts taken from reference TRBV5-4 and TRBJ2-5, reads ETGVTQSPTHLIKTRGQQVTLRCSSQSGHNTVSWYQQALGQGPQFIFQYYREEENGRGNFPPRFSGLQFPNYSSELNVNALELDDSALYLCASTHGSTSGGWETQYFGPGTRLLVL.

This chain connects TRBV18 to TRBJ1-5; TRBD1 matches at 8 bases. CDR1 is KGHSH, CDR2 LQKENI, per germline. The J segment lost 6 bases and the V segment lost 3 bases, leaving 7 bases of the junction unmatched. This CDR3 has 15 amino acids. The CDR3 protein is CASSPGQGDSQPQHF. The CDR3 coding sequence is TGTGCCAGCTCACCCGGACAGGGAGACAGTCAGCCCCAGCATTTT.

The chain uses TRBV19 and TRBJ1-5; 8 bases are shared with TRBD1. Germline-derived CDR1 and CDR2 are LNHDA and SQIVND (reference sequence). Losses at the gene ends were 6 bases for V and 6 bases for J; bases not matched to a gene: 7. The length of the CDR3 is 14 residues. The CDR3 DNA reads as TGTGCCAGTAGATATGACAGGGGCTCTCAGCCCCAGCATTTT. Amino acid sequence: CASRYDRGSQPQHF.

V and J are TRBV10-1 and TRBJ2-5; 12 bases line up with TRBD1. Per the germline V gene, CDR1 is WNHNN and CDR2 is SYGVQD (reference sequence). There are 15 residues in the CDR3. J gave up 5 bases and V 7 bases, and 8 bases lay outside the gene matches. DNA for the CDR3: TGCGCCAGCATTCCGGGACAGGGGGCAAGGGAGACCCAGTACTTC. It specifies CASIPGQGARETQYF.

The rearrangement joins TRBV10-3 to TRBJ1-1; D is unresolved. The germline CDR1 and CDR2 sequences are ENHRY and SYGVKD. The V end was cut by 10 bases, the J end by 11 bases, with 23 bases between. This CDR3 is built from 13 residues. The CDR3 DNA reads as TGTGCCACCCAAAACCCTAGTCTGCGCGGGGCTTTCTTT. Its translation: CATQNPSLRGAFF.

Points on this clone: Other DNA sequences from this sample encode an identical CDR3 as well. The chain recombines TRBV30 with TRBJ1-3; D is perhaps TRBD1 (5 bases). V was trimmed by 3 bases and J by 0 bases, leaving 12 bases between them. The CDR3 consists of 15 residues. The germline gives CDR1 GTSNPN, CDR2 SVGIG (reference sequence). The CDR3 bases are TGTGCCTGGAGCGCTGACAGTGGCTCTGGAAACACCATATATTTT. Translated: CAWSADSGSGNTIYF.

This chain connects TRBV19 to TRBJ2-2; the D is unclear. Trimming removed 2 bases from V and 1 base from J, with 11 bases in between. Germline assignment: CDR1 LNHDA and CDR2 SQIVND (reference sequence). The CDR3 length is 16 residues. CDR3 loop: CASSIPGRGNTGELFF. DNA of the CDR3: TGTGCCAGTAGTATACCCGGCCGAGGGAACACCGGGGAGCTGTTTTTT.

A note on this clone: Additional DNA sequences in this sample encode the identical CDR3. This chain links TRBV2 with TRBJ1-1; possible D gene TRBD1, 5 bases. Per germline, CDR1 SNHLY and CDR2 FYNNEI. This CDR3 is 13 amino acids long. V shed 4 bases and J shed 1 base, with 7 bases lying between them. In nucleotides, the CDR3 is TGTGCCAGCAGTGTCCAGGGGAACACTGAAGCTTTCTTT. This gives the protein CASSVQGNTEAFF.

The CDR3 nucleotides read TGTGCCATCAGAAGGGACAGGGAGGACACTGAAGCTTTCTTT. It codes for CAIRRDREDTEAFF. This chain joins TRBV10-3 and TRBJ1-1; 9 positions match TRBD1. V was pared by 6 bases and J by 3 bases, with 5 bases of the junction left unmatched. The CDR3 is 14 residues long. CDR1 ENHRY and CDR2 SYGVKD come from the germline V gene.

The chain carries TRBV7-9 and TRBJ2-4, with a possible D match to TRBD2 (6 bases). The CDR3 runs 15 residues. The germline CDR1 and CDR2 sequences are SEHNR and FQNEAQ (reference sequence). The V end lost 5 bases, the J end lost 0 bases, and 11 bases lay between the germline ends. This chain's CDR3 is CASSVPGLAKNIQYF. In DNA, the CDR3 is TGTGCCAGCAGCGTACCGGGACTAGCCAAAAACATTCAGTACTTC.

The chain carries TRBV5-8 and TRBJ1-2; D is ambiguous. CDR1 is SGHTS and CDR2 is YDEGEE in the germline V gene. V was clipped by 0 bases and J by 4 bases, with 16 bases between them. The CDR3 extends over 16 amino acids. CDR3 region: CASSLAGVVSGYGYTF. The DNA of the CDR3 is TGTGCCAGCAGCTTGGCCGGGGTTGTATCGGGCTATGGCTACACCTTC.

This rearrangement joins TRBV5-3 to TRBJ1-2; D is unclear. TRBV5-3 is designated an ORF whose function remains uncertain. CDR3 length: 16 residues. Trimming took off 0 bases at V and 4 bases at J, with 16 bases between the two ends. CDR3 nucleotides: TGTGCCAGAAGCTTGGTTTGGGCAGCGGAACGCTATGGCTACACCTTC. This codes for CARSLVWAAERYGYTF.

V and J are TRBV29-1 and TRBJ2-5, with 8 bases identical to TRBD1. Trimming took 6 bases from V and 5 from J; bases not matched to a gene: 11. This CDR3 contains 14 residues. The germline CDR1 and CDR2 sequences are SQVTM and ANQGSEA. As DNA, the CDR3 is TGCAGCGTGAACGGACAGGGAGTTGTTGAGACCCAGTACTTC. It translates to CSVNGQGVVETQYF.

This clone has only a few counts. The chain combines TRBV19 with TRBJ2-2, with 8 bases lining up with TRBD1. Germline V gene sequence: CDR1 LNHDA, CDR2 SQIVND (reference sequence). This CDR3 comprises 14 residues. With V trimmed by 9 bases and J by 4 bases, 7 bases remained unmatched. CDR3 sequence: CASSLTGGTGELFF. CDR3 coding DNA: TGTGCCAGCTCCCTCACAGGGGGCACCGGGGAGCTGTTTTTT.

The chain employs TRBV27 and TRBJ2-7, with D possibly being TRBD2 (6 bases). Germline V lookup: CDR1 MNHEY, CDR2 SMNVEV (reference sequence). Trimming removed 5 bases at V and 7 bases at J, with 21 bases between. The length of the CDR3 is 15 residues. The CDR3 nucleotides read TGTGCCAGCAGTCCCCTAGGAGGGTCGGGTAGAGAGCAGTACTTC. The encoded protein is CASSPLGGSGREQYF.

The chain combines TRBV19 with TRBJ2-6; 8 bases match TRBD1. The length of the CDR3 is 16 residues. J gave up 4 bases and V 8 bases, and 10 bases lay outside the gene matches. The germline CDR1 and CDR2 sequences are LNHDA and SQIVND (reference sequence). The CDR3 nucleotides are TGTGCCAGTGGGTGGACAGGGCCCTCCGGGGCCAACGTCCTGACTTTC. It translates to CASGWTGPSGANVLTF.